This record covers a single T cell receptor beta chain. Its antigen remains unidentified. It has no much larger one-base neighbor in the sample; base qualities were not kept. The immunoSEQ Assay, a bias-controlled multiplex PCR, was used to amplify TCRbeta CDR3 regions from genomic DNA. As for the original processing: Nucleated cell counts per sample were estimated from amplification of reference gene primers within the assay. To quantify the absolute abundance of each unique TCRbeta CDR3 rearrangement, sequence reads were collapsed and filtered. Productive Simpson clonality was computed per sample as the square root of Simpson's diversity index over productive rearrangements. As stored in TCRdb, this immuneACCESS dataset retains in-frame rearrangements with V and J assigned. A fraction of the clones does not appear; measured against another copy, unresolved V genes explain less than half of the discrepancy, and the remainder lacks a known reason. V and J calls and clone size come straight from that table; D and trimming were deduced from the DNA. This sample gives roughly 140,000 clones in total; about 84% of them show up just once. Approximately 6.1% of the sample is taken by the ten largest.

The data were obtained in a study of blood T cell repertoires in COVID-19 (dated by TCRdb to the early 2020s). About the investigation overall: Collaborator samples came from the United States, Italy and Spain and covered acute and convalescent phases of COVID-19. Subjects who had been exposed to COVID-19, were actively infected with it, or had recovered from it provided the deeply sampled blood TCRbeta repertoires that made up the dataset. A freely available public database, intended as a resource for researchers studying the immune response to SARS-CoV-2, is where the repertoires were released. Nearly every sample came with metadata listing a de-identified subject ID, COVID-19 status, age in years and sex. The material from the prospective study consisted of cDNA or gDNA derived from T cells, B-cell-depleted T cells, or PBMCs. Where HLA class I and class II types were available, the types were taken from metadata supplied by the sample provider, not from assay-based typing. Samples were obtained from the ongoing ImmuneRACE study (first 160 participants) and from 1,254 subjects provided by 6 global collaborators. Here is what the overall study found, with its caveats: The quantity of clinical and demographic metadata differed by source and by participant and was supplied without curation.

Whole blood was collected in K2EDTA tubes by collaborating institutions according to the institutions' own protocols. For TCRbeta analysis, collaborator samples were shipped as frozen whole blood, as isolated PBMCs, or as DNA extracted from either sample type. From the cysteine up to the phenylalanine, the CDR3 has a length of 17 residues. The retained sequence is limited to the CDR3, 51 bases, with the frame set at the first base. From V the trimming removes 5 bases and from J it removes 1 base, while the gene matches leave 7 bases of the junction unaccounted for. Via the germline V gene, CDR1 is SGDLS and CDR2 YYNGEE.

The chain is made from TRBV9 and TRBJ2-1; a stretch of 12 junction bases matches TRBD2. Sequencing input: peripheral blood. This TCR derives from a human donor in a cohort sampled during active COVID-19. The CDR3 here reads CASSLAGTSGSYNEQFF. The nucleotide sequence is given as TGTGCCAGCAGTTTAGCCGGGACTAGCGGGTCCTACAATGAGCAGTTCTTC.